The rows below give T cell receptor beta chains drawn from one sample of a study of T cell changes during pregnancy in multiple sclerosis. Repertoires were generated with immunoSEQ multiplex PCR, while TCRdb's copy carries only in-frame clones and drops some. The sample has 85,000 to 100,000 clones, approximately 95% seen once; the top ten hold 0.99%. The sequencing here drew on peripheral blood, taken after pregnancy. The receptors derive from a female donor with multiple sclerosis, enrolled in a pregnancy study. The CDR3 runs from the conserved cysteine through the conserved F or W. The D gene is left open where the match is weak. Clone size is not always given. Where it is, it says once, few, many or a class for expanded clones.

.,TRBV5-4,TRBD2,TRBJ2-1,CASSWGGSSYNEQFF,TGTGCCAGCAGCTGGGGGGGGAGCTCCTACAATGAGCAGTTCTTC
.,TRBV6-1,.,TRBJ2-5,CASRTRERETQYF,TGTGCCAGCAGAACAAGGGAGAGGGAGACCCAGTACTTC
.,TRBV5-4,.,TRBJ2-2,CASSSGSTWGGELFF,TGTGCCAGCAGTTCCGGGAGCACCTGGGGGGGGGAGCTGTTTTTT
.,TRBV6-5,TRBD1,TRBJ2-5,CASRKMGQLKTQYF,TGTGCCAGCAGGAAAATGGGACAGCTTAAGACCCAGTACTTC
.,TRBV2,.,TRBJ2-3,CASSEELAADTQYF,TGTGCCAGCAGTGAGGAACTAGCTGCAGATACGCAGTATTTT
.,TRBV7-9,TRBD1,TRBJ1-1,CASSPNQGGQSNTEAFF,TGTGCCAGCAGTCCAAACCAGGGGGGACAGTCGAACACTGAAGCTTTCTTT
.,TRBV15,.,TRBJ1-1,CATSRDQEGSEAFF,TGTGCCACCAGCAGAGATCAGGAGGGGTCTGAAGCTTTCTTT
.,TRBV5-5,.,TRBJ1-3,CASSLGSTLSGNTIYF,TGTGCCAGCAGCTTGGGAAGCACCCTCTCTGGAAACACCATATATTTT
few,TRBV19,TRBD1,TRBJ2-2,CASSRGQGRNTGELFF,TGTGCCAGTAGTAGGGGACAGGGCCGAAACACCGGGGAGCTGTTTTTT
.,TRBV30,.,TRBJ2-2,CAWSVLVGRDTGELFF,TGTGCCTGGAGTGTACTTGTGGGCCGTGACACCGGGGAGCTGTTTTTT
once,TRBV1,.,TRBJ2-1,CTSSQRVPFLLSSNEQFF,TGCACCAGCAGCCAACGGGTACCTTTCCTCCTTTCTTCCAATGAGCAGTTCTTC